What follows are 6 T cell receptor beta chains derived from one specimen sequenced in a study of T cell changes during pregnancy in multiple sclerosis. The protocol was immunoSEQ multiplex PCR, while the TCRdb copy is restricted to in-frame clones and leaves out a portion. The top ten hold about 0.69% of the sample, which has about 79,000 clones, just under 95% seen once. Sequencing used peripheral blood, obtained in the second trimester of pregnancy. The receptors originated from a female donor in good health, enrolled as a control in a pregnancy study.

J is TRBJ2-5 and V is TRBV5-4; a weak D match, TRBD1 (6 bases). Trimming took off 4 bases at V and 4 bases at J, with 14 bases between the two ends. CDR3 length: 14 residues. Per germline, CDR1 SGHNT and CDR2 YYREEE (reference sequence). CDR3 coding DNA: TGTGCCAGCAGCGCCGACAGGAGGCCAGAGACCCAGTACTTC. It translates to CASSADRRPETQYF.

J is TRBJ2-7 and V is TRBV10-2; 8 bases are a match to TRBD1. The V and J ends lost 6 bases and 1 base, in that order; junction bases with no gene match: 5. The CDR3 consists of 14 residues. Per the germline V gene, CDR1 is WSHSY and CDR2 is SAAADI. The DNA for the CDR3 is TGCGCCAGCAGACCCGACAGGGGTTCCTACGAGCAGTACTTC. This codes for CASRPDRGSYEQYF.

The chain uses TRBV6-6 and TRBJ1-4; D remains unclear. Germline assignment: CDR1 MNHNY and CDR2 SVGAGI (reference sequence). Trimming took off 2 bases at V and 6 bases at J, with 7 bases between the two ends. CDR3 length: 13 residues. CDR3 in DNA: TGTGCCAGCAGTTACACTTTCTATGAAAAACTGTTTTTT. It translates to CASSYTFYEKLFF.

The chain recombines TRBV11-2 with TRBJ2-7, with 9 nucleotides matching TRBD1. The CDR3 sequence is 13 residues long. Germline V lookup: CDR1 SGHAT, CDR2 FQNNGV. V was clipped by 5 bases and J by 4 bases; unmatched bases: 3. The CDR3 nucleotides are TGTGCCAGCAGCAGGACAGGGGTGTACGAGCAGTACTTC. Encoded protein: CASSRTGVYEQYF.

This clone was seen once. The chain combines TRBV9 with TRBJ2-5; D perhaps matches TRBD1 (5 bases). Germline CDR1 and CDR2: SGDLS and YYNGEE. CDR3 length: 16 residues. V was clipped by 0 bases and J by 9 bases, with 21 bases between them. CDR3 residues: CASSVGVGEFEGAQYF. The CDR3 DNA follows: TGTGCCAGCAGCGTAGGGGTTGGAGAATTCGAAGGGGCCCAGTACTTC.

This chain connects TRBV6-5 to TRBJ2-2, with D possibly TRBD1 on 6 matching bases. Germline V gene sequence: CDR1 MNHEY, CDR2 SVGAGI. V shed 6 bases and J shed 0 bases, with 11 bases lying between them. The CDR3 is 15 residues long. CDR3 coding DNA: TGTGCCAGCAGAACCCGGACAGCGAACACCGGGGAGCTGTTTTTT. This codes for CASRTRTANTGELFF.